Listed here is a single TCR beta chain. This sample stems from a study of cytomegalovirus exposure and HLA in healthy donors. The PCR made use of 60 Vbeta and 13 Jbeta primers. Sequenced by immunoSEQ multiplex PCR; TCRdb stores in-frame clones only, minus some. The sample is made up of under 40,000 clones, and the top ten hold around 4.9% of it. Germline V gives CDR1 LNHDA, CDR2 SQIVND (reference sequence). V was pared by 4 bases and J by 4 bases, with 4 bases of the junction left unmatched. The CDR3 extends over 15 amino acids. The chain joins TRBV19 to TRBJ2-1, with 10 nucleotides matching TRBD2. The sequenced sample was PBMCs. The clonotype originates from a female donor in good health and CMV-seronegative. CDR3 sequence reads: CASSRSGGVYNEQFF. The DNA for the CDR3 is TGTGCCAGTAGTAGAAGCGGGGGGGTTTACAATGAGCAGTTCTTC.